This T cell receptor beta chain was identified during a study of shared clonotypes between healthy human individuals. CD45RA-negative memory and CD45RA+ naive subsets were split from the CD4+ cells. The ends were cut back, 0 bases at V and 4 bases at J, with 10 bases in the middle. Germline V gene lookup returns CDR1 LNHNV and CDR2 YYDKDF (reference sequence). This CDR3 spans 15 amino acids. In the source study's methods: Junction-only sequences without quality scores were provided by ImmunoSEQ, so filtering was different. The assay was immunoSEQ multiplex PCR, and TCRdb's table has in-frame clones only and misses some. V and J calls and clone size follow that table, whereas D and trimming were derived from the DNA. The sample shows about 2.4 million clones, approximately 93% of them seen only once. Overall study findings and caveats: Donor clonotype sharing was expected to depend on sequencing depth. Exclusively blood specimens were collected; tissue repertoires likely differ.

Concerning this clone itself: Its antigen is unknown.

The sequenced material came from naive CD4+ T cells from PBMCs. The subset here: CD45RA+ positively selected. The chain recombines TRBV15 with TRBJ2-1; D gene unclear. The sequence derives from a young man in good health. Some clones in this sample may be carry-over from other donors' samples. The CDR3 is CATSRDKTIYNEQFF. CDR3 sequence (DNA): TGTGCCACCAGCAGAGATAAGACGATTTACAATGAGCAGTTCTTC.